Below, 27 T cell receptor beta chains from the same sample are listed, as sequenced in a study of blood T cell repertoires in COVID-19. Produced via immunoSEQ multiplex PCR; TCRdb's table is partial and in-frame only. The sample has about 120,000 clones, 85% seen once; the top ten hold 3.9%. The specimen sequenced was peripheral blood. These TCRs come from a man in his sixties with acute or convalescent COVID-19.

The chain joins TRBV7-2 to TRBJ1-2; D is possibly TRBD1 (5 bases). Germline V CDR1 and CDR2: SGHTA, FQGNSA. Trimming removed 5 bases at V and 8 bases at J, with 18 bases between. CDR3 size: 14 residues. CDR3 coding DNA: TGTGCCAGCAGCCCGACCCCAGGGAAACGGGGCTACACCTTC. It is translated as CASSPTPGKRGYTF.

The gene calls are TRBV7-8 and TRBJ1-2, with 7 positions matching TRBD1. CDR3 length equals 15 residues. In germline, CDR1 is SGHVS, CDR2 FQNEAQ. J lost 4 bases, V lost 8 bases, and 13 bases had no gene match. The CDR3 sequence: CASGHRDSFSYGYTF. The CDR3 bases are TGTGCCAGCGGGCACCGGGACAGCTTTTCCTATGGCTACACCTTC.

This rearrangement joins TRBV19 to TRBJ2-4; TRBD1 agrees at 7 bases. J gave up 0 bases and V 4 bases, and 3 bases lay outside the gene matches. Germline CDR1 is LNHDA and CDR2 is SQIVND (reference sequence). The CDR3 sequence is 15 residues long. CDR3: CASSTGTAAKNIQYF. Written as DNA, the CDR3 is TGTGCCAGTAGTACAGGGACAGCAGCCAAAAACATTCAGTACTTC.

The gene calls are TRBV7-9 and TRBJ2-7; 8 bases are a match to TRBD1. V shed 1 base and J 7 bases; nucleotides not matched to a gene: 3. Germline CDR1 SEHNR, CDR2 FQNEAQ (reference sequence). The CDR3 totals 13 residues. CDR3 protein: CASSLVRGREQYF. Written as DNA, the CDR3 is TGTGCCAGCAGCTTAGTCAGGGGGCGAGAGCAGTACTTC.

This clone has just a few counts. This chain uses TRBV24-1 with TRBJ1-2; D is ambiguous. From germline, CDR1 is KGHDR and CDR2 SFDVKD. V was shortened by 4 bases and J by 8 bases, with 13 bases between the two germline ends. This CDR3 is built from 13 residues. The CDR3 region has the DNA TGTGCCACCAGTGAGGGAGGCTGGGGAGGCTACACCTTC. This codes for CATSEGGWGGYTF.

The rearrangement uses TRBV9 and TRBJ2-7; maybe TRBD2 (6 bases). The CDR3 contains 14 residues. Germline V gives CDR1 SGDLS, CDR2 YYNGEE. V lost 2 bases to trimming and J lost 2 bases, with 11 bases between them. The CDR3 bases are TGTGCCAGCAGCGTGGGGACTGAGGCCTACGAGCAGTACTTC. It yields the protein CASSVGTEAYEQYF.

V gene TRBV3-1 (or the pseudogene TRBV3-2) combines with J gene TRBJ2-5; unclear D gene. The CDR3 totals 13 residues. The germline V and J ends were trimmed by 1 base and 5 bases, with 8 bases remaining between them. CDR1 and CDR2 from the germline V gene are LGHDT and YNNKEL (reference sequence). The CDR3 sequence is CASSQGSEETQYF. The CDR3 region has the DNA TGTGCCAGCAGCCAAGGGAGCGAGGAGACCCAGTACTTC.

The V and J genes are TRBV27 and TRBJ2-7; 7 positions agree with TRBD1. This CDR3 region has 14 residues. V lost 6 bases to trimming and J lost 2 bases; unmatched junction nucleotides: 7. CDR1 and CDR2 (germline): MNHEY, SMNVEV (reference sequence). CDR3 coding DNA: TGTGCCAGCAGCCCCTCGACAGGGCCCTACGAGCAGTACTTC. Protein sequence: CASSPSTGPYEQYF.

The V and J genes are TRBV6-5 and TRBJ2-1, with TRBD2 as a possible D gene (6 bases). This CDR3 comprises 16 residues. Germline lookup yields CDR1 MNHEY and CDR2 SVGAGI. V was shortened by 0 bases and J by 2 bases, with 11 bases between the two germline ends. The CDR3, as DNA: TGTGCCAGCAGTTACTCGGGGGGTAGTCCCTACAATGAGCAGTTCTTC. It specifies CASSYSGGSPYNEQFF.

The V call is TRBV23-1, the J call TRBJ2-3; 10 positions agree with TRBD2. TRBV23-1 is classed as an ORF, of uncertain function. The CDR3 contains 22 residues. Trimming removed 1 base from V and 0 bases from J; junction bases left unmatched: 19. The CDR3 loop reads CASSQFQQLLAGDSESTDTQYF. In DNA, the CDR3 is TGCGCCAGCAGTCAATTTCAACAACTTCTAGCGGGAGACTCCGAGAGCACAGATACGCAGTATTTT.

This chain connects TRBV28 to TRBJ2-6, with D hard to call. V was clipped by 5 bases and J by 4 bases, with 15 bases between them. CDR3 length: 16 residues. Per germline, CDR1 MDHEN and CDR2 SYDVKM. DNA of the CDR3: TGTGCCAGCAGTCCCCTTACTGGGCCCGGGGCCAACGTCCTGACTTTC. Its translation is CASSPLTGPGANVLTF. Full variable domain (missing parts from reference TRBV28 and TRBJ2-6): DVKVTQSSRYLVKRTGEKVFLECVQDMDHENMFWYRQDPGLGLRLIYFSYDVKMKEKGDIPEGYSVSREKKERFSLILESASTNQTSMYLCASSPLTGPGANVLTFGAGSRLTVL.

This clone has a handful of counts. The chain is built from TRBV2 and TRBJ2-3; TRBD2 matches 7 bases. The CDR3 sequence is 14 residues long. V shed 6 bases, J shed 2 bases, and the junction held 5 bases outside the gene matches. Germline lookup yields CDR1 SNHLY and CDR2 FYNNEI. The DNA of the CDR3 is TGTGCCAGCAGGGGGGGGACTTACACAGATACGCAGTATTTT. Translation gives CASRGGTYTDTQYF.

The chain carries TRBV28 and TRBJ2-4, with 9 bases lining up with TRBD1. The CDR3 covers 14 residues. Unmatched junction bases numbered 8, after V lost 8 bases and J lost 6 bases. From germline, CDR1 is MDHEN and CDR2 SYDVKM. The CDR3 sequence is CASGGRTGANIQYF. The CDR3 DNA reads as TGTGCCAGCGGAGGCCGGACAGGGGCAAACATTCAGTACTTC.

This clone was picked up one time. The CDR3 bases are TGTGCCAGCAGCTTCAGCGGGAACAGTGGCAATGAGCAGTTCTTC. Translated: CASSFSGNSGNEQFF. The chain joins TRBV11-1 to TRBJ2-1; 7 bases are a match to TRBD2. The CDR3 covers 15 residues. Germline loops: CDR1 SGHAT, CDR2 FQDESV (reference sequence). V lost 3 bases, J lost 6 bases, and 8 bases stayed unmatched.

The chain has TRBV27 and TRBJ1-5, with D possibly matching TRBD1 (5 bases). Germline CDR1 MNHEY, CDR2 SMNVEV (reference sequence). V was shortened by 6 bases and J by 6 bases, with 12 bases between the two germline ends. The CDR3 loop spans 13 amino acids. The CDR3 sequence is CASSPGGIQPQHF. DNA for the CDR3: TGTGCCAGCAGCCCCGGGGGGATTCAGCCCCAGCATTTT.

The J gene is TRBJ2-7, the V gene TRBV5-6, with 13 positions matching TRBD2. Germline CDR1 and CDR2: SGHDT and YYEEEE. There are 16 residues in the CDR3. Trimming took 4 bases from V and 3 from J; bases not matched to a gene: 7. This CDR3 is CASSALAGGTHYEQYF. In nucleotides, the CDR3 is TGTGCCAGCAGCGCACTAGCGGGAGGGACTCACTACGAGCAGTACTTC.

The CDR3 DNA follows: TGTGCCACCGGGACTAGCGGGAGACTGCACTACGAGCAGTACTTC. Translating it yields CATGTSGRLHYEQYF. The chain uses TRBV2 and TRBJ2-7; 14 positions agree with TRBD2. The CDR3 spans 15 residues. With 10 bases clipped from V and 3 bases from J, the junction kept 8 bases outside the gene matches. CDR1 SNHLY and CDR2 FYNNEI come from the germline V gene.

The genes are TRBV30 and TRBJ2-7; the D gene is possibly TRBD2 (6 bases). The CDR3 extends over 15 amino acids. Trimming pared 2 bases from V and 4 bases from J, leaving 18 bases between. Germline CDR1 and CDR2: GTSNPN and SVGIG (reference sequence). The CDR3 DNA reads as TGTGCCTGGAGTCCCCGTACGCCCGGGGGATACGAGCAGTACTTC. Translated: CAWSPRTPGGYEQYF.

The rearrangement links TRBV6-6 to TRBJ2-1; 12 bases fit TRBD2. CDR3 length: 16 amino acids. V lost 7 bases and J lost 7; bases outside the gene matches: 11. Germline CDR1 MNHNY, CDR2 SVGAGI (reference sequence). This CDR3 reads CASTSPALAGGNEQFF. The CDR3, as DNA: TGTGCCAGCACTTCTCCCGCACTAGCGGGGGGTAATGAGCAGTTCTTC.

The chain has TRBV19 and TRBJ1-1; D may be TRBD1 (6 bases). CDR3 size: 16 residues. V was trimmed by 6 bases and J by 5 bases, leaving 22 bases between them. Germline V gene data show CDR1 as LNHDA and CDR2 as SQIVND (reference sequence). The CDR3 DNA sequence: TGTGCCAGTAGGGCAGCCGGACAGTCACCCCTAACTGAAGCTTTCTTT. It specifies CASRAAGQSPLTEAFF.

V gene TRBV5-1 combines with J gene TRBJ1-5; D gene uncertain. The germline V gene has CDR1 SGHRS and CDR2 YFSETQ. This CDR3 comprises 15 residues. Trimming stripped 3 bases from V and 0 bases from J, with 10 bases between. CDR3 nucleotide sequence: TGCGCCAGCAGCTCTGACGGAGATAGCAATCAGCCCCAGCATTTT. It encodes CASSSDGDSNQPQHF. The entire variable domain, with the rest obtained from reference TRBV5-1 and TRBJ1-5, is as follows: KAGVTQTPRYLIKTRGQQVTLSCSPISGHRSVSWYQQTPGQGLQFLFEYFSETQRNKGNFPGRFSGRQFSNSRSEMNVSTLELGDSALYLCASSSDGDSNQPQHFGDGTRLSIL.

The genes are TRBV7-8 and TRBJ1-5; TRBD1 aligns across 10 bases. Germline trimming cut 1 base from V and 7 bases from J; bases unmatched to any gene: 7. The CDR3 contains 16 residues. Germline V gives CDR1 SGHVS, CDR2 FQNEAQ. Here the CDR3 reads CASSLVGGQGRQPQHF. In nucleotides, the CDR3 is TGTGCCAGCAGCTTAGTGGGGGGACAGGGGAGGCAGCCCCAGCATTTT.

The gene calls are TRBV7-9 and TRBJ1-4; tentative D call: TRBD1 (6 bases). The CDR3 runs 14 residues. V shed 3 bases and J shed 4 bases, with 9 bases lying between them. Germline V gene lookup returns CDR1 SEHNR and CDR2 FQNEAQ (reference sequence). The DNA for the CDR3 is TGTGCCAGCAGCTTCAACAGGGATAATGAAAAACTGTTTTTT. Residues: CASSFNRDNEKLFF. The variable domain in full, with the rest retrieved from reference TRBV7-9 and TRBJ1-4, is DTGVSQNPRHKITKRGQNVTFRCDPISEHNRLYWYRQTLGQGPEFLTYFQNEAQLEKSRLLSDRFSAERPKGSFSTLEIQRTEQGDSAMYLCASSFNRDNEKLFFGSGTQLSVL.

This clone was picked up a small number of times. The chain couples TRBV19 to TRBJ2-5; D possibly corresponds to TRBD2 (6 bases). From germline, CDR1 is LNHDA and CDR2 SQIVND (reference sequence). The CDR3 runs to 15 residues. The V and J ends lost 5 bases and 2 bases respectively, with 15 bases between them. The DNA of the CDR3 is TGTGCCAGTAGTGTGCGCGGGGCACGACAAGAGACCCAGTACTTC. It yields the protein CASSVRGARQETQYF.

The genes are TRBV18 and TRBJ1-2, with D possibly TRBD1 on 6 matching bases. The CDR3 length is 14 residues. Germline CDR1 KGHSH, CDR2 LQKENI. The germline V and J ends were trimmed by 3 bases and 3 bases, with 11 bases remaining between them. The CDR3 sequence is CASSPGQNYYGYTF. The CDR3 DNA sequence: TGTGCCAGCTCACCTGGACAGAACTACTATGGCTACACCTTC.

The chain joins TRBV7-6 to TRBJ2-1, with a possible D match to TRBD2 (6 bases). Trimming took off 4 bases at V and 9 bases at J, with 19 bases between the two ends. The CDR3 covers 15 residues. Germline values: CDR1 SGHVS, CDR2 FNYEAQ. The CDR3 DNA reads TGTGCCAGCAGCTCATTCCGGGCCGCGGGGATTGAGCAGTTCTTC. It yields the protein CASSSFRAAGIEQFF. The full variable domain, rest sourced from reference TRBV7-6 and TRBJ2-1, is GAGVSQSPRYKVTKRGQDVALRCDPISGHVSLYWYRQALGQGPEFLTYFNYEAQQDKSGLPNDRFSAERPEGSISTLTIQRTEQRDSAMYRCASSSFRAAGIEQFFGPGTRLTVL.

J is TRBJ1-5 and V is TRBV28; D unclear. Germline-derived CDR1 and CDR2 are MDHEN and SYDVKM. The CDR3 is 16 residues long. V lost 6 bases and J lost 2, with 17 bases in between. As DNA, the CDR3 is TGTGCCAGCAGCCCACCTGGTCCGGGTGGCAATCAGCCCCAGCATTTT. Its translation: CASSPPGPGGNQPQHF.